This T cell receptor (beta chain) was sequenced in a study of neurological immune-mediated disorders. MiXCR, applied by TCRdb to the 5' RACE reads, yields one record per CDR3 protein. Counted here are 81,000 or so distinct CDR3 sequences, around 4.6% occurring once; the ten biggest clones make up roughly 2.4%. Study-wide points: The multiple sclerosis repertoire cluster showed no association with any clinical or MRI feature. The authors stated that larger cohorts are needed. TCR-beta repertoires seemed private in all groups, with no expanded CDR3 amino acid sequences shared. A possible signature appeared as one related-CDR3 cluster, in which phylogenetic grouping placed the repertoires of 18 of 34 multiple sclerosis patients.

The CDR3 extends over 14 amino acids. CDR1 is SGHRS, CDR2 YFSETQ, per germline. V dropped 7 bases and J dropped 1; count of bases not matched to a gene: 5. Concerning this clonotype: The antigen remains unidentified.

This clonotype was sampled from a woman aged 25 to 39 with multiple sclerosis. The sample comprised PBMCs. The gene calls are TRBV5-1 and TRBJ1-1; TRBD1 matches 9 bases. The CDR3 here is CASGPTGGNTEAFF. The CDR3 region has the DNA TGCGCCAGCGGACCGACAGGGGGGAACACTGAAGCTTTCTTT.